A single T cell receptor beta chain is shown here with its context. Its antigen is not known. The data originate from a study of T cells in localized non-small cell lung cancer. Assay: immunoSEQ multiplex PCR; the TCRdb copy retains only in-frame clones and omits some. The repertoire holds about 52,000 clones, with around 86% as singletons. Points from the study as a whole: Among the tissues sampled, uninvolved adjacent lung had the highest T cell clonality, above tumor. One tumor region alone was sequenced, and heterogeneity therefore remains possible. Greater T cell density in blood accompanied longer overall survival. A median of around 57 clones ranked among the top 100 in tumor appeared in adjacent lung.

Here the sequenced sample was PBMCs, taken before any cancer treatment. The sequence came from a female donor with stage II lung adenocarcinoma.

CDR3 loop: CASSFLGAGSGANVLTF. DNA of the CDR3: TGTGCCAGCAGTTTCCTAGGGGCGGGGAGTGGGGCCAACGTCCTGACTTTC. The rearrangement links TRBV5-8 to TRBJ2-6; TRBD2 might be the D (6 bases). Germline V gene data show CDR1 as SGHTS and CDR2 as YDEGEE. The CDR3 runs 17 residues. Trimming stripped 5 bases from V and 3 bases from J, with 18 bases between.